Listed below are T cell receptor beta chains from one sample, sequenced in a study of blood T cell repertoires in COVID-19. The protocol was immunoSEQ multiplex PCR, while the TCRdb copy is restricted to in-frame clones and leaves out a portion. The sample yields about 270,000 clones, about 87% seen once. The specimen sequenced was PBMCs or T cells enriched from blood (not recorded which). Source of these receptors: a woman in her forties or fifties who had recovered from COVID-19. CDR3s include the opening cysteine and the closing phenylalanine or tryptophan. A D gene is named only where the DNA matches it firmly. For some rows the clone size is stated as once, few or many, or as a class when expanded; others skip it.

J gene: TRBJ1-1
clone size: -
D gene: -
V gene: TRBV11-3
CDR3 protein: CASSLDRVTEAFF
CDR3 DNA: TGTGCCAGCAGCTTAGACAGGGTCACTGAAGCTTTCTTT

J gene: TRBJ1-1
clone size: once
D gene: TRBD1
V gene: TRBV2
CDR3 protein: CASSAQGKNTEAFF
CDR3 DNA: TGTGCCAGCAGTGCACAGGGGAAGAACACTGAAGCTTTCTTT

J gene: TRBJ1-2
clone size: -
D gene: -
V gene: TRBV19
CDR3 protein: CASRDRTRYGYTF
CDR3 DNA: TGTGCCAGTAGAGATAGGACACGCTATGGCTACACCTTC

J gene: TRBJ2-7
clone size: -
D gene: -
V gene: TRBV18
CDR3 protein: CASSPLAEAYEQYF
CDR3 DNA: TGTGCCAGCTCACCACTAGCAGAAGCCTACGAGCAGTACTTC

J gene: TRBJ2-5
clone size: -
D gene: TRBD2
V gene: TRBV11-2
CDR3 protein: CASSLAQGTSEKETQYF
CDR3 DNA: TGTGCCAGCAGCTTAGCCCAGGGGACTAGCGAGAAAGAGACCCAGTACTTC

J gene: TRBJ2-1
clone size: once
D gene: TRBD1
V gene: TRBV7-2
CDR3 protein: CASSGKRTGRNEQFF
CDR3 DNA: TGTGCCAGCAGCGGAAAGAGGACAGGGCGTAACGAGCAGTTCTTC

J gene: TRBJ2-7
clone size: once
D gene: TRBD2
V gene: TRBV23-1
CDR3 protein: CARSGAGEQYF
CDR3 DNA: TGCGCCAGAAGCGGGGCGGGCGAGCAGTACTTC

J gene: TRBJ1-3
clone size: once
D gene: -
V gene: TRBV5-1
CDR3 protein: CASSLVQGANSGNTIYF
CDR3 DNA: TGCGCCAGCAGCTTGGTGCAGGGCGCCAACTCTGGAAACACCATATATTTT

J gene: TRBJ2-5
clone size: once
D gene: -
V gene: TRBV20-1
CDR3 protein: CSSVPETQYF
CDR3 DNA: TGCAGTAGCGTCCCAGAGACCCAGTACTTC

J gene: TRBJ1-1
clone size: -
D gene: -
V gene: TRBV18
CDR3 protein: CASSPPLQASMNTEAFF
CDR3 DNA: TGTGCCAGCTCACCACCCTTACAGGCTTCCATGAACACTGAAGCTTTCTTT

J gene: TRBJ1-1
clone size: -
D gene: -
V gene: TRBV19
CDR3 protein: CASSTETLTGPNTEAFF
CDR3 DNA: TGTGCCAGTAGTACGGAAACCCTGACAGGACCGAACACTGAAGCTTTCTTT

J gene: TRBJ2-1
clone size: -
D gene: TRBD2
V gene: TRBV24-1
CDR3 protein: CATSDLRTSGSLNEQFF
CDR3 DNA: TGTGCCACCAGTGATTTACGGACTAGCGGGAGTCTGAATGAGCAGTTCTTC

J gene: TRBJ1-1
clone size: few
D gene: -
V gene: TRBV30
CDR3 protein: CAWVDGRARFGTEAFF
CDR3 DNA: TGTGCCTGGGTGGACGGGCGGGCCCGATTCGGGACTGAAGCTTTCTTT

J gene: TRBJ1-3
clone size: -
D gene: -
V gene: TRBV30
CDR3 protein: CAWTDSYSGNTIYF
CDR3 DNA: TGTGCCTGGACAGACTCATACTCTGGAAACACCATATATTTT

J gene: TRBJ2-2
clone size: few
D gene: TRBD2
V gene: TRBV11-1
CDR3 protein: CASSSRLAGVTGELFF
CDR3 DNA: TGTGCCAGCAGCTCAAGACTAGCGGGAGTTACCGGGGAGCTGTTTTTT

J gene: TRBJ2-1
clone size: -
D gene: -
V gene: TRBV5-1
CDR3 protein: CASSVFDEQFF
CDR3 DNA: TGCGCCAGCAGCGTATTCGATGAGCAGTTCTTC

J gene: TRBJ1-5
clone size: few
D gene: -
V gene: TRBV4-2
CDR3 protein: CASSLTPAGNQPQHF
CDR3 DNA: TGTGCCAGCAGCCTGACCCCGGCGGGCAATCAGCCCCAGCATTTT

J gene: TRBJ1-2
clone size: -
D gene: TRBD1
V gene: TRBV7-2
CDR3 protein: CASSLTGVGNYGYTF
CDR3 DNA: TGTGCCAGCAGCTTGACAGGGGTAGGGAACTATGGCTACACCTTC

J gene: TRBJ2-1
clone size: -
D gene: TRBD2
V gene: TRBV20-1
CDR3 protein: CSASVLAGRNNEQFF
CDR3 DNA: TGCAGTGCTAGTGTGTTAGCGGGTCGCAACAATGAGCAGTTCTTC

J gene: TRBJ2-5
clone size: -
D gene: -
V gene: TRBV5-6
CDR3 protein: CASSLVGRTDQETQYF
CDR3 DNA: TGTGCCAGCAGCTTGGTAGGGCGGACAGACCAAGAGACCCAGTACTTC

J gene: TRBJ1-1
clone size: -
D gene: -
V gene: TRBV28
CDR3 protein: CASSLPGETEAFF
CDR3 DNA: TGTGCCAGCAGTTTACCAGGGGAAACTGAAGCTTTCTTT

J gene: TRBJ1-6
clone size: -
D gene: -
V gene: TRBV28
CDR3 protein: CASSGSPNNSPLHF
CDR3 DNA: TGTGCCAGCAGTGGCAGTCCCAATAATTCACCCCTCCACTTT

J gene: TRBJ1-6
clone size: -
D gene: TRBD1
V gene: TRBV9
CDR3 protein: CASSVGRGSYNSPLHF
CDR3 DNA: TGTGCCAGCAGCGTAGGCAGGGGGTCCTATAATTCACCCCTCCACTTT

J gene: TRBJ2-1
clone size: -
D gene: TRBD2
V gene: TRBV7-6
CDR3 protein: CASSLAGGSNEQFF
CDR3 DNA: TGTGCCAGCAGCTTAGCTGGCGGGAGCAATGAGCAGTTCTTC

J gene: TRBJ1-4
clone size: -
D gene: TRBD1
V gene: TRBV5-6
CDR3 protein: CASSRMSSGTGFNEKLFF
CDR3 DNA: TGTGCCAGCAGCCGTATGAGTTCCGGGACAGGTTTTAATGAAAAACTGTTTTTT

J gene: TRBJ1-4
clone size: -
D gene: TRBD1
V gene: TRBV18
CDR3 protein: CASSPNTGGVTEKLFF
CDR3 DNA: TGTGCCAGCTCACCGAATACAGGGGGGGTCACAGAAAAACTGTTTTTT

J gene: TRBJ2-1
clone size: -
D gene: TRBD2
V gene: TRBV3-1/TRBV3-2
CDR3 protein: CASSQLSGRARNEQFF
CDR3 DNA: TGTGCCAGCAGCCAACTTAGCGGGAGGGCTAGAAATGAGCAGTTCTTC

J gene: TRBJ1-6
clone size: -
D gene: TRBD1
V gene: TRBV2
CDR3 protein: CASSESSVVDRGLRF
CDR3 DNA: TGTGCCAGCAGTGAGTCTTCCGTCGTGGACAGGGGCTTGCGCTTT

J gene: TRBJ1-1
clone size: -
D gene: -
V gene: TRBV6-5
CDR3 protein: CAAGQGTEAFF
CDR3 DNA: TGTGCCGCCGGGCAGGGGACTGAAGCTTTCTTT

J gene: TRBJ2-6
clone size: -
D gene: TRBD1
V gene: TRBV28
CDR3 protein: CASRRTGSSGANVLTF
CDR3 DNA: TGTGCCAGCAGGCGGACAGGTAGCTCTGGGGCCAACGTCCTGACTTTC

J gene: TRBJ2-5
clone size: -
D gene: TRBD2
V gene: TRBV30
CDR3 protein: CAWSVPSGRAADETQYF
CDR3 DNA: TGTGCCTGGAGTGTACCTAGCGGGAGGGCCGCTGACGAGACCCAGTACTTC

J gene: TRBJ2-5
clone size: -
D gene: TRBD1
V gene: TRBV29-1
CDR3 protein: CSVPGQGETQYF
CDR3 DNA: TGCAGCGTGCCAGGACAGGGAGAGACCCAGTACTTC

J gene: TRBJ2-5
clone size: few
D gene: -
V gene: TRBV5-1
CDR3 protein: CASSLSNPRQETQYF
CDR3 DNA: TGCGCCAGCAGCTTGTCAAACCCGAGGCAAGAGACCCAGTACTTC

J gene: TRBJ2-7
clone size: -
D gene: TRBD1
V gene: TRBV28
CDR3 protein: CASSPPGQGAYEQYF
CDR3 DNA: TGTGCCAGCAGTCCACCGGGACAGGGGGCATACGAGCAGTACTTC

J gene: TRBJ1-2
clone size: -
D gene: -
V gene: TRBV28
CDR3 protein: CASSLGGALNYGYTF
CDR3 DNA: TGTGCCAGCAGTTTAGGGGGGGCCCTCAACTATGGCTACACCTTC

J gene: TRBJ2-1
clone size: -
D gene: -
V gene: TRBV7-2
CDR3 protein: CASSFATAYNEQFF
CDR3 DNA: TGTGCCAGCAGCTTTGCGACAGCTTACAATGAGCAGTTCTTC

J gene: TRBJ2-6
clone size: -
D gene: -
V gene: TRBV28
CDR3 protein: CASSPPPGHSSGANVLTF
CDR3 DNA: TGTGCCAGCAGTCCTCCACCGGGACACAGCTCTGGGGCCAACGTCCTGACTTTC

J gene: TRBJ2-1
clone size: -
D gene: -
V gene: TRBV24-1
CDR3 protein: CATGQDDRSSAYNEQFF
CDR3 DNA: TGTGCCACCGGCCAGGACGACAGGTCTTCGGCCTACAATGAGCAGTTCTTC

J gene: TRBJ2-7
clone size: -
D gene: -
V gene: TRBV5-8
CDR3 protein: CASSLERYEQYF
CDR3 DNA: TGTGCCAGCAGCTTGGAGCGTTACGAGCAGTACTTC

J gene: TRBJ2-7
clone size: -
D gene: -
V gene: TRBV10-3
CDR3 protein: CAISEPRDTLFEQYF
CDR3 DNA: TGTGCCATCAGTGAACCGAGGGATACTTTGTTCGAGCAGTACTTC

J gene: TRBJ2-1
clone size: -
D gene: TRBD1
V gene: TRBV23-1
CDR3 protein: CASSQSIVVQGAEGFYNEQFF
CDR3 DNA: TGCGCCAGCAGTCAATCCATAGTTGTCCAGGGGGCCGAGGGGTTCTACAATGAGCAGTTCTTC

J gene: TRBJ2-7
clone size: -
D gene: -
V gene: TRBV29-1
CDR3 protein: CSVDVGGQGIYEQYF
CDR3 DNA: TGCAGCGTTGATGTAGGTGGGCAGGGGATTTACGAGCAGTACTTC